These 24 T cell receptor beta chains were all obtained from the same sample, sequenced in a study of monozygotic twins with inflammatory bowel disease. TCRdb reprocessed the 5' RACE reads, with one entry per CDR3 protein and no DNA. Seen in this sample are approximately 380,000 distinct CDR3 sequences; the ten most common clones hold roughly 2.6%. The sequencing sample was made of blood. All receptors derive from a human donor with ulcerative colitis or Crohn's disease, or a healthy co-twin of an affected twin (not recorded which).

This chain uses TRBV19 with TRBJ2-6; TCRdb's D call of TRBD1 is untestable without DNA. The CDR3 consists of 17 residues. In germline, CDR1 is LNHDA, CDR2 SQIVND (reference sequence). CDR3: CASSTSGTRSGANVLTF.

The chain has TRBV30 and TRBJ2-1; the TRBD1 assignment by TCRdb is unverifiable without DNA. There are 20 residues in the CDR3. CDR1 is GTSNPN and CDR2 is SVGIG in the germline V gene (reference sequence). CDR3 loop: CAWSVPGGSGGRISYNEQFF.

The rearrangement uses TRBV6-2 or TRBV6-3 and TRBJ2-7. CDR3 length: 14 residues. Germline values: CDR1 MNHEY, CDR2 SVGEGT. The CDR3 loop is CASSYSEDYYEQYF.

This chain links TRBV25-1 with TRBJ1-1. Germline CDR1 reads MGHDK; CDR2 reads SYGVNS. The length of the CDR3 is 13 residues. The CDR3 loop is CASSDPVNTEAFF.

The V gene is TRBV10-3, the J gene TRBJ2-7; the TCRdb D gene call, TRBD1, has no DNA to confirm it. The germline V gene has CDR1 ENHRY and CDR2 SYGVKD. The CDR3 is 16 residues long. The CDR3 protein is CAISDHRDRTSGEQYF.

The J gene is TRBJ1-1, the V gene TRBV6-5; TCRdb's assignment of TRBD1 cannot be checked, as there is no DNA. This CDR3 comprises 15 residues. Germline lookup yields CDR1 MNHEY and CDR2 SVGAGI. The CDR3 sequence: CASSYRRQGYTEAFF.

The genes are TRBV11-3 and TRBJ2-1; the TRBD1 assignment by TCRdb is unverifiable without DNA. The CDR3 sequence is 14 residues long. CDR1 SGHNT and CDR2 YENEEA come from the germline V gene. CDR3 in amino acids: CASSLDRQADEQFF.

The rearrangement uses TRBV12-3 or TRBV12-4 and TRBJ2-2; the TRBD2 assignment by TCRdb is unverifiable without DNA. CDR3 length: 16 residues. The CDR3 protein is CASSSGTSGVGGELFF.

This CDR3 is CASSLGPGQETQYF. This chain uses TRBV5-1 with TRBJ2-5; TCRdb's D gene call, TRBD1, goes unchecked for lack of DNA. CDR3 length: 14 residues. CDR1 is SGHRS, CDR2 YFSETQ, per germline.

J is TRBJ1-1 and V is TRBV7-9; there is no DNA to check the TCRdb D call of TRBD1. The CDR3 runs 17 residues. Per the germline V gene, CDR1 is SEHNR and CDR2 is FQNEAQ (reference sequence). The CDR3 here is CASSSPGTGVLQTEAFF.

The V gene is TRBV28, the J gene TRBJ2-1; TCRdb's D call, TRBD2, is unchecked because there is no DNA. This CDR3 is 16 amino acids long. Germline values: CDR1 MDHEN, CDR2 SYDVKM. CDR3: CASRVAGGPELYEQFF.

The chain links TRBV7-2 to TRBJ2-7; TCRdb lists TRBD1, though no DNA is available to test this call. This CDR3 is built from 15 residues. Germline V gene sequence: CDR1 SGHTA, CDR2 FQGNSA. The CDR3 sequence: CASSPPRGGAGEQYF.

The chain links TRBV24-1 to TRBJ2-3; lacking DNA, the TRBD1 call made by TCRdb goes unchecked. Looked up from germline, CDR1 is KGHDR and CDR2 is SFDVKD. CDR3 length: 13 residues. The CDR3 protein is CATAQDGTDTQYF.

The chain employs TRBV6-5 and TRBJ2-6. The CDR3 runs to 16 residues. CDR1 is MNHEY, CDR2 SVGAGI, per germline. This CDR3 is CASSYSWGTGANVLTF.

The chain couples TRBV20-1 to TRBJ2-2; the D gene TCRdb calls, TRBD1, cannot be checked with no DNA. Per the germline V gene, CDR1 is DFQATT and CDR2 is SNEGSKA (reference sequence). The CDR3 is 14 residues long. This CDR3 is CSARPGHNTGELFF.

The J gene is TRBJ2-2, the V gene TRBV5-4; TCRdb's D call, TRBD1, is unchecked because there is no DNA. This CDR3 is built from 19 residues. Germline V gene lookup returns CDR1 SGHNT and CDR2 YYREEE (reference sequence). The CDR3 is CASSLAGTGGLRDTGELFF.

This chain connects TRBV11-3 to TRBJ2-1; TCRdb gives TRBD2 as the D gene, but with no DNA this cannot be confirmed. Germline CDR1 SGHNT, CDR2 YENEEA. The CDR3 length is 16 residues. CDR3 residues: CASSPGGAGGLNEQFF.

The rearrangement joins TRBV5-1 to TRBJ1-1; TCRdb calls TRBD1, which cannot be checked without DNA. This CDR3 is 14 amino acids long. Germline lookup yields CDR1 SGHRS and CDR2 YFSETQ. The CDR3 protein is CASSMTGNYAEAFF.

CDR3 loop: CASSLSAYNEQFF. The chain joins TRBV12-3 or TRBV12-4 to TRBJ2-1. The CDR3 has 13 amino acids.

J is TRBJ2-1 and V is TRBV3-1; TCRdb designates TRBD1, a call that cannot be tested without DNA. This CDR3 contains 14 residues. CDR1 is LGHDT, CDR2 YNNKEL, per germline (reference sequence). CDR3 sequence reads: CASSQENRDDEQFF.

This sequence joins TRBV4-3 and TRBJ1-6. Germline CDR1 reads LGHNA; CDR2 reads YSLEER. The CDR3 is made up of 15 amino acids. This CDR3 reads CASSQVSGYNSPLHF.

The chain has TRBV4-1 and TRBJ1-3; TCRdb picks TRBD1, but there is no DNA to check that call. The CDR3 length is 17 residues. Looked up from germline, CDR1 is MGHRA and CDR2 is YSYEKL. This CDR3 is CASSLPRQNLDGNTIYF.

The chain recombines TRBV12-5 with TRBJ2-7; TCRdb gives TRBD1 as the D gene, but with no DNA this cannot be confirmed. This CDR3 is built from 12 residues. In germline, CDR1 is LGHNT, CDR2 FRNRAP. CDR3 residues: CASGLEGLEQYF.

V and J are TRBV4-3 and TRBJ2-5; TCRdb lists TRBD1, though no DNA is available to test this call. This CDR3 region has 15 residues. Germline V gives CDR1 LGHNA, CDR2 YSLEER. The CDR3 sequence: CASSQGTGFGETQYF.